The 28 T cell receptor beta chains presented below share a single source sample, sequenced in a study of blood T cell repertoires in COVID-19. Data came from immunoSEQ multiplex PCR; TCRdb stores just in-frame clones and leaves some out. The sample lists 120,000 or so clones, around four fifths seen once, with more than 5% in the top ten. The sequencing sample was made of peripheral blood. The source is an elderly man with active or convalescent COVID-19.

V and J are TRBV18 and TRBJ1-1; D gene ambiguous. CDR1 and CDR2 (germline): KGHSH, LQKENI. V was trimmed by 3 bases and J by 0 bases, leaving 8 bases between them. There are 14 residues in the CDR3. The CDR3 DNA reads TGTGCCAGCTCACCGCAGGACTTGAACACTGAAGCTTTCTTT. It translates to CASSPQDLNTEAFF. Variable domain in full (rest from reference TRBV18 and TRBJ1-1): NAGVMQNPRHLVRRRGQEARLRCSPMKGHSHVYWYRQLPEEGLKFMVYLQKENIIDESGMPKERFSAEFPKEGPSILRIQQVVRGDSAAYFCASSPQDLNTEAFFGQGTRLTVV.

CDR3 coding DNA: TGTGCCAGCAGCCCCACGGGAGGGGTGAACACTGAAGCTTTCTTT. Its translation is CASSPTGGVNTEAFF. This chain links TRBV9 with TRBJ1-1; D may be TRBD1 (5 bases). Germline-derived CDR1 and CDR2 are SGDLS and YYNGEE. With 4 bases removed from V and 0 bases from J, the gap between germline ends came to 13 bases. CDR3 length: 15 residues.

This rearrangement joins TRBV6-2 or TRBV6-3 to TRBJ1-1; 7 bases match TRBD1. This CDR3 spans 14 amino acids. Germline trimming cut 5 bases from V and 2 bases from J; bases unmatched to any gene: 5. In germline, CDR1 is MNHEY, CDR2 SVGEGT. Written as DNA, the CDR3 is TGTGCCAGCAGTCGCTGGACAGGCAACACTGAAGCTTTCTTT. Its translation: CASSRWTGNTEAFF.

The chain couples TRBV2 to TRBJ2-5; 11 bases are a match to TRBD2. J lost 5 bases, V lost 7 bases, and 6 bases had no gene match. In germline, CDR1 is SNHLY, CDR2 FYNNEI. The CDR3 extends over 14 amino acids. The CDR3 sequence: CASKTSGGRETQYF. CDR3 bases: TGTGCCAGCAAAACTAGCGGGGGAAGGGAGACCCAGTACTTC. Combining the CDR3 with reference TRBV2 and TRBJ2-5 gives the whole variable domain EPEVTQTPSHQVTQMGQEVILRCVPISNHLYFYWYRQILGQKVEFLVSFYNNEISEKSEIFDDQFSVERPDGSNFTLKIRSTKLEDSAMYFCASKTSGGRETQYFGPGTRLLVL.

The chain is built from TRBV4-3 and TRBJ2-3, with D tentatively TRBD2 (6 bases). CDR1 is LGHNA and CDR2 is YSLEER in the germline V gene. The CDR3 extends over 14 amino acids. V lost 3 bases and J 2 bases, leaving 9 bases between the germline ends. The CDR3 region is CASSQREVTDTQYF. The CDR3 nucleotides are TGCGCCAGCAGCCAGAGGGAGGTCACAGATACGCAGTATTTT.

The chain is built from TRBV13 and TRBJ1-1, with TRBD1 matching 9 bases. The V and J ends lost 4 bases and 6 bases, in that order; junction bases with no gene match: 3. Germline V gene sequence: CDR1 PRHDT, CDR2 FYEKMQ (reference sequence). This CDR3 has 13 amino acids. Here the CDR3 DNA reads TGTGCCAGCAGCTCAAGGACAGGGGCTGAAGCTTTCTTT. This sequence encodes CASSSRTGAEAFF.

The V and J genes are TRBV3-1 (or the pseudogene TRBV3-2) and TRBJ1-2; D uncertain. This CDR3 is built from 14 residues. Germline CDR1 reads LGHDT; CDR2 reads YNNKEL (reference sequence). V was cut by 0 bases and J by 4 bases, with 9 bases left in between. The CDR3 loop reads CASSQDGTLYGYTF. Here the CDR3 DNA reads TGTGCCAGCAGCCAAGACGGTACCCTCTATGGCTACACCTTC.

This chain connects TRBV5-6 to TRBJ2-1; D might be TRBD2 (7 bases). CDR1 SGHDT and CDR2 YYEEEE come from the germline V gene. The CDR3 is made up of 16 amino acids. V gave up 4 bases and J gave up 1 base, with 15 bases separating them. Written as DNA, the CDR3 is TGTGCCAGCAGCCAGGAAGGGGGGGTGTCCTACAATGAGCAGTTCTTC. Its translation: CASSQEGGVSYNEQFF.

J is TRBJ1-4 and V is TRBV5-1; D is perhaps TRBD1 (5 bases). The germline V gene has CDR1 SGHRS and CDR2 YFSETQ. This CDR3 comprises 16 residues. V gave up 1 base and J gave up 8 bases, with 18 bases separating them. In DNA form, the CDR3 reads TGCGCCAGCAGCTTGTCCGTAGGGGTCCGATTCGAAAAACTGTTTTTT. Translated, it gives CASSLSVGVRFEKLFF. Looking up the rest from reference TRBV5-1 and TRBJ1-4 gives the full variable domain: KAGVTQTPRYLIKTRGQQVTLSCSPISGHRSVSWYQQTPGQGLQFLFEYFSETQRNKGNFPGRFSGRQFSNSRSEMNVSTLELGDSALYLCASSLSVGVRFEKLFFGSGTQLSVL.

The chain employs TRBV4-3 and TRBJ2-1, with 7 bases identical to TRBD2. Germline values: CDR1 LGHNA, CDR2 YSLEER. The CDR3 covers 16 residues. The V segment lost 0 bases and the J segment 9 bases; nucleotides outside the gene matches: 11. The CDR3 sequence is CASSQDPTSLRAEQFF. The CDR3 DNA sequence: TGCGCCAGCAGCCAAGATCCGACTAGCCTTCGTGCTGAGCAGTTCTTC.

The V and J genes are TRBV6-4 and TRBJ2-3; tentatively, D is TRBD2 (6 bases). The V gene lost 4 bases and the J gene lost 6 bases, with 11 bases spanning the gap. From germline, CDR1 is MRHNA and CDR2 SNTAGT. This CDR3 is built from 13 residues. For the CDR3, the DNA is TGTGCCAGCAGTGTGACTAGGGGCGATACGCAGTATTTT. Translating it yields CASSVTRGDTQYF.

The chain employs TRBV5-5 and TRBJ1-6, with 8 bases matching TRBD1. The CDR3 spans 16 residues. The V segment lost 4 bases and the J segment 4 bases; nucleotides outside the gene matches: 7. Germline CDR1 and CDR2: SGHKS and YYEKEE (reference sequence). CDR3 bases: TGTGCCAGCAGCAAGGACAGGGACCCGTATAATTCACCCCTCCACTTT. Protein product: CASSKDRDPYNSPLHF.

This clone appeared a few times. This chain connects TRBV6-5 to TRBJ1-2, with D perhaps TRBD1 (6 bases). Germline lookup yields CDR1 MNHEY and CDR2 SVGAGI. Trimming pared 4 bases from V and 11 bases from J, leaving 14 bases between. CDR3 length: 12 residues. In DNA, the CDR3 is TGTGCCAGCAGTTCTCTAGGACAGATTTACACCTTC. Amino acids: CASSSLGQIYTF.

The chain combines TRBV5-5 with TRBJ1-2; unclear D gene. The CDR3 runs 16 residues. In germline, CDR1 is SGHKS, CDR2 YYEKEE (reference sequence). V was trimmed by 0 bases and J by 6 bases, leaving 18 bases between them. CDR3 residues: CASSLEHPPGGNGYTF. The CDR3 DNA is TGTGCCAGCAGCTTGGAGCACCCCCCGGGAGGAAATGGCTACACCTTC.

The J gene is TRBJ1-4, the V gene TRBV28; 9 positions agree with TRBD1. Germline CDR1 reads MDHEN; CDR2 reads SYDVKM. The V segment lost 7 bases and the J segment 7 bases; nucleotides outside the gene matches: 10. This CDR3 region has 15 residues. The CDR3: CASNFRTGDVEKLFF. Here the CDR3 DNA reads TGTGCCAGCAACTTCAGGACAGGGGACGTTGAAAAACTGTTTTTT.

The genes are TRBV19 and TRBJ2-5, with 9 nucleotides matching TRBD2. J was trimmed by 5 bases and V by 7 bases; bases with no gene match: 11. There are 15 residues in the CDR3. The V gene's germline CDR1 is LNHDA and CDR2 SQIVND (reference sequence). DNA for the CDR3: TGTGCCAGTACCTCGGCGGGGGGGATCTTGGAGACCCAGTACTTC. As protein: CASTSAGGILETQYF. The full variable domain, completed using reference TRBV19 and TRBJ2-5, is DGGITQSPKYLFRKEGQNVTLSCEQNLNHDAMYWYRQDPGQGLRLIYYSQIVNDFQKGDIAEGYSVSREKKESFPLTVTSAQKNPTAFYLCASTSAGGILETQYFGPGTRLLVL.

The gene calls are TRBV18 and TRBJ1-5; 10 bases match TRBD1. J lost 7 bases, V lost 5 bases, and 8 bases had no gene match. The CDR3 length is 15 residues. CDR1 and CDR2 (germline): KGHSH, LQKENI. CDR3 loop: CASSSSGTGAQPQHF. The CDR3 DNA follows: TGTGCCAGCTCATCCTCCGGGACAGGGGCACAGCCCCAGCATTTT.

This clone was observed a handful of times. This chain uses TRBV5-4 with TRBJ2-1; 8 bases match TRBD2. The germline gives CDR1 SGHNT, CDR2 YYREEE (reference sequence). V was pared by 0 bases and J by 3 bases, with 2 bases of the junction left unmatched. The CDR3 has 15 residues. The CDR3 DNA follows: TGTGCCAGCAGCTTGGATGCGGGGGGCTACAATGAGCAGTTCTTC. As protein: CASSLDAGGYNEQFF.

This clone was detected only once. The J gene is TRBJ1-2, the V gene TRBV7-2, with a weak D call TRBD1 (5 bases). Germline V lookup: CDR1 SGHTA, CDR2 FQGNSA. V was trimmed by 5 bases and J by 8 bases, leaving 21 bases between them. This CDR3 is built from 15 residues. CDR3 sequence: CASSLRLGGPKGYTF. The CDR3, as DNA: TGTGCCAGCAGCCTCCGTTTGGGGGGACCTAAAGGCTACACCTTC.

The J gene is TRBJ2-1, the V gene TRBV6-5; 9 bases align to TRBD1. Germline lookup yields CDR1 MNHEY and CDR2 SVGAGI. The CDR3 extends over 14 amino acids. J was trimmed by 3 bases and V by 6 bases; bases with no gene match: 3. CDR3 loop: CASSRGQGYNEQFF. CDR3 sequence (DNA): TGTGCCAGCAGCCGGGGACAGGGCTACAATGAGCAGTTCTTC.

The chain employs TRBV7-6 and TRBJ1-4; 12 positions agree with TRBD1. The CDR3 extends over 19 amino acids. CDR1 is SGHVS, CDR2 FNYEAQ, per germline. J gave up 2 bases and V 1 base, and 8 bases lay outside the gene matches. The CDR3: CASSLVPGQGATTNEKLFF. The CDR3 coding sequence is TGTGCCAGCAGCTTAGTTCCGGGACAGGGGGCGACTACTAATGAAAAACTGTTTTTT.

The V and J genes are TRBV6-1 and TRBJ1-1; TRBD1 matches 9 bases. V lost 2 bases, J lost 4 bases, and 5 bases stayed unmatched. This CDR3 spans 15 amino acids. Germline CDR1 reads MNHNS; CDR2 reads SASEGT. The CDR3 bases are TGTGCCAGCAGTGAATGGGGACAGGGAGGCACTGAAGCTTTCTTT. Protein sequence: CASSEWGQGGTEAFF.

This chain connects TRBV27 to TRBJ1-2; 10 bases map to TRBD1. Trimming at V came to 5 bases and at J to 2 bases, leaving 5 bases not matched to a gene. CDR1 is MNHEY, CDR2 SMNVEV, per germline (reference sequence). The CDR3 sequence is 15 residues long. CDR3 in DNA: TGTGCCAGCAGTCCCGCGGGACAGGGGAACTATGGCTACACCTTC. It translates to CASSPAGQGNYGYTF.

The rearrangement joins TRBV10-3 to TRBJ2-1, with 7 nucleotides matching TRBD2. This CDR3 is 16 amino acids long. Unmatched junction bases numbered 6, after V lost 1 base and J lost 3 bases. Looked up from germline, CDR1 is ENHRY and CDR2 is SYGVKD. This CDR3 reads CAISELRGTLYNEQFF. The DNA of the CDR3 is TGTGCCATCAGTGAGTTGCGGGGGACCCTCTACAATGAGCAGTTCTTC.

In this sample, this clone turned up a few times. The chain joins TRBV7-2 to TRBJ1-6, with TRBD1 matching over 7 bases. V was pared by 3 bases and J by 5 bases, with 1 base of the junction left unmatched. The CDR3 loop spans 14 amino acids. Germline lookup yields CDR1 SGHTA and CDR2 FQGNSA. Here the CDR3 reads CASSLGQNNSPLHF. Written as DNA, the CDR3 is TGTGCCAGCAGCTTGGGACAGAATAATTCACCCCTCCACTTT. The full variable domain, its missing parts supplied by reference TRBV7-2 and TRBJ1-6, is GAGVSQSPSNKVTEKGKDVELRCDPISGHTALYWYRQSLGQGLEFLIYFQGNSAPDKSGLPSDRFSAERTGGSVSTLTIQRTQQEDSAVYLCASSLGQNNSPLHFGNGTRLTVT.

J is TRBJ2-7 and V is TRBV7-2; 8 nucleotides line up with TRBD2. From germline, CDR1 is SGHTA and CDR2 FQGNSA. The CDR3 length is 16 residues. With 4 bases clipped from V and 2 bases from J, the junction kept 10 bases outside the gene matches. CDR3 bases: TGTGCCAGCAGCTCTTCTTTTAGCGGGGAAACCTACGAGCAGTACTTC. It specifies CASSSSFSGETYEQYF. The whole variable domain, remainder taken from reference TRBV7-2 and TRBJ2-7, is GAGVSQSPSNKVTEKGKDVELRCDPISGHTALYWYRQSLGQGLEFLIYFQGNSAPDKSGLPSDRFSAERTGGSVSTLTIQRTQQEDSAVYLCASSSSFSGETYEQYFGPGTRLTVT.

This chain uses TRBV2 with TRBJ1-1, with D perhaps TRBD1 (5 bases). The ends were cut back, 5 bases at V and 0 bases at J, with 7 bases in the middle. This CDR3 is 13 amino acids long. The V gene's germline CDR1 is SNHLY and CDR2 FYNNEI. The CDR3 spells CASSQGLNTEAFF. CDR3 coding DNA: TGTGCCAGCAGTCAGGGCTTGAACACTGAAGCTTTCTTT.

This clone was counted a few times. The rearrangement joins TRBV14 to TRBJ1-1; possibly TRBD1 for D (5 bases). The germline V and J ends were trimmed by 0 bases and 11 bases, with 13 bases remaining between them. The CDR3 covers 13 residues. Germline CDR1 and CDR2: SGHDN and FVKESK. The CDR3 sequence is CASSQERSRAAFF. CDR3 nucleotides: TGTGCCAGCAGCCAAGAACGATCCAGGGCCGCTTTCTTT.